Each of the 14 T cell receptor beta chains below was sequenced from the same sample in a study of CD8 T cells in ankylosing spondylitis. One entry per CDR3 protein results from TCRdb running MiXCR on the 5' RACE reads. The data hold about 160,000 distinct CDR3 sequences, with approximately 20% observed a single time. Specimen: blood, either unsorted or a sorted T cell fraction (not recorded which). The receptors derive from a male donor with ankylosing spondylitis or in good health (not recorded which).

The genes are TRBV6-2 or TRBV6-3 and TRBJ2-7; tentative D call: TRBD2 (6 bases). Per germline, CDR1 MNHEY and CDR2 SVGEGT. V was trimmed by 2 bases and J by 2 bases, leaving 19 bases between them. The CDR3 contains 17 residues. The CDR3 protein is CASSYTRRAGYTYEQYF. As DNA, the CDR3 is TGTGCCAGCAGTTACACGCGGAGGGCGGGATACACCTACGAGCAGTACTTC.

In this sample, this clonotype turned up once. A much larger clone is a single base away; this may be a read error. V is TRBV3-1 and J is TRBJ2-1; 7 bases match TRBD2. The CDR3 extends over 15 amino acids. CDR1 is LGHDT and CDR2 is YNNKEL in the germline V gene (reference sequence). In DNA form, the CDR3 reads TGTGTCAGCAGCCTTCAGTCCCGACTAGCCAATGAGCAGTTCTTC. It codes for CVSSLQSRLANEQFF.

On this clonotype: This may arise from a read error, as a much more abundant clone is one base away. The rearrangement joins TRBV10-3 to TRBJ2-2; weak D call: TRBD2 (5 bases). The CDR3 covers 15 residues. Looked up from germline, CDR1 is ENHRY and CDR2 is SYGVKD. CDR3 region: CGISATGVSTGELFF. CDR3 coding DNA: TGTGGCATCAGTGCCACCGGGGTTTCAACCGGGGAGCTGTTTTTT.

The chain carries TRBV5-1 and TRBJ2-3, with a tentative D call TRBD2 (5 bases). Germline CDR1 is SGHRS and CDR2 is YFSETQ. The CDR3 is 16 residues long. V dropped 7 bases and J dropped 0 bases, with 18 bases sitting between them. This CDR3 reads CASSTSGGPSTDTQYF. The CDR3 nucleotides are TGCGCCAGCTCCACCAGTGGAGGTCCTAGCACAGATACGCAGTATTTT.

The CDR3 loop reads CASSLRPGPYEQYF. CDR3 in DNA: TGTGCCAGCAGCTTACGGCCAGGTCCCTACGAGCAGTACTTC. The V and J genes are TRBV11-1 and TRBJ2-7; no clear D gene. Germline V gene sequence: CDR1 SGHAT, CDR2 FQDESV (reference sequence). Trimming took 2 bases from V and 2 from J, leaving 10 bases between them. The length of the CDR3 is 14 residues.

On this clonotype: This may come from a read error, since a much larger clone is one base off. The rearrangement uses TRBV6-9 and TRBJ2-2; D possibly uses TRBD1 or TRBD2 (5 bases each). There are 12 residues in the CDR3. The germline gives CDR1 MNHGY, CDR2 SVAAGI. CDR3 bases: TGTGCCAGCAGTTATTTTCCCAGGGAGCTGCTTTTT. Translated: CASSYFPRELLF.

The V and J genes are TRBV4-2 and TRBJ2-7; D not certain. The CDR3 has 14 residues. Germline CDR1 and CDR2: LGHNA and YNFKEQ. V was pared by 4 bases and J by 1 base, with 11 bases between. The CDR3 coding sequence is TGTGCCAGCAGCCCGGGTAGTCATTCCTACGAGCAGTACTTC. Encoded protein: CASSPGSHSYEQYF.

This clonotype was counted at least ten times. The chain couples TRBV28 to TRBJ2-1, with no clear D. This CDR3 region has 11 residues. The V end lost 3 bases, the J end lost 10 bases, and 7 bases lay between the germline ends. Germline loops: CDR1 MDHEN, CDR2 SYDVKM. The CDR3 is CASSFFREQFF. CDR3 nucleotide sequence: TGTGCCAGCAGTTTCTTCCGGGAGCAGTTCTTC.

This clonotype was detected many times. This chain uses TRBV27 with TRBJ2-1; TRBD1 matches at 9 bases. J gave up 8 bases and V 2 bases, and 7 bases lay outside the gene matches. Germline CDR1 is MNHEY and CDR2 is SMNVEV (reference sequence). The CDR3 consists of 15 residues. The CDR3 sequence is CASSLGTGPRDEQFF. The CDR3 coding sequence is TGTGCCAGCAGTTTAGGGACAGGGCCTAGGGATGAGCAGTTCTTC.

This clonotype occurred many times. V usage is TRBV15 and J usage is TRBJ1-4; D is possibly TRBD1 (5 bases). This CDR3 spans 16 amino acids. The germline V gene encodes CDR1 LNHNV and CDR2 YYDKDF (reference sequence). Trimming pared 3 bases from V and 2 bases from J, leaving 13 bases between. CDR3 amino acids: CATSSPQGTTNEKLFF. The CDR3, as DNA: TGTGCCACCAGCAGTCCCCAGGGTACGACTAATGAAAAACTGTTTTTT. Looking up the rest from reference TRBV15 and TRBJ1-4 gives the full variable domain: DAMVIQNPRYQVTQFGKPVTLSCSQTLNHNVMYWYQQKSSQAPKLLFHYYDKDFNNEADTPDNFQSRRPNTSFCFLDIRSPGLGDTAMYLCATSSPQGTTNEKLFFGSGTQLSVL.

The gene calls are TRBV29-1 and TRBJ2-7, with D unclear. Looked up from germline, CDR1 is SQVTM and CDR2 is ANQGSEA. V was cut by 2 bases and J by 3 bases, with 11 bases left in between. The length of the CDR3 is 13 residues. As DNA, the CDR3 is TGCAGCGTTGAAAACCCAGGCCTCTACGAGCAGTACTTC. Encoded protein: CSVENPGLYEQYF.

This clonotype was counted many times. This chain uses TRBV5-1 with TRBJ2-3; D gene uncertain. Per germline, CDR1 SGHRS and CDR2 YFSETQ. The V gene lost 0 bases and the J gene lost 3 bases, with 8 bases spanning the gap. The CDR3 loop spans 14 amino acids. CDR3 protein: CASSLEKGTDTQYF. Written as DNA, the CDR3 is TGCGCCAGCAGCTTGGAAAAAGGGACAGATACGCAGTATTTT.

This clonotype was observed at least ten times. V and J are TRBV3-1 and TRBJ2-2; 10 nucleotides align to TRBD2. CDR3 size: 16 residues. V gave up 2 bases and J gave up 5 bases; unmatched junction bases: 5. Looked up from germline, CDR1 is LGHDT and CDR2 is YNNKEL (reference sequence). CDR3 sequence: CASSQTSGVHTGELFF. The CDR3 nucleotides are TGTGCCAGCAGCCAAACTAGCGGGGTTCATACCGGGGAGCTGTTTTTT.

To note about this clonotype: At one end the junction does not follow the germline gene, possibly because of a read error. The J gene is TRBJ2-5, the V gene TRBV5-1; D gene uncertain. The CDR3 runs to 11 residues. Germline V gene sequence: CDR1 SGHRS, CDR2 YFSETQ. Here the CDR3 DNA reads TGCGTCAGCAGCTTAAAGGAGACCCAGTACTTC. Amino acid sequence: CVSSLKETQYF.